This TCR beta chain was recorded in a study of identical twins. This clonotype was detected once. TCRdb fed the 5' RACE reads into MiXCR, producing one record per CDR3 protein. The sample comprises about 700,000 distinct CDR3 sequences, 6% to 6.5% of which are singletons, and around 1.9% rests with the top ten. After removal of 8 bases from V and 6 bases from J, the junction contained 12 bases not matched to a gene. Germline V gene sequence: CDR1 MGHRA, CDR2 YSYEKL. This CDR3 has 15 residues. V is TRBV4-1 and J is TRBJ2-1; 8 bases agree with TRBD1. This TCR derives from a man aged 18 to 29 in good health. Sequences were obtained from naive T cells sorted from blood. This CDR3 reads CASGQGPSYANEQFF. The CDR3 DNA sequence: TGCGCCAGCGGACAGGGCCCTTCTTATGCCAATGAGCAGTTCTTC.